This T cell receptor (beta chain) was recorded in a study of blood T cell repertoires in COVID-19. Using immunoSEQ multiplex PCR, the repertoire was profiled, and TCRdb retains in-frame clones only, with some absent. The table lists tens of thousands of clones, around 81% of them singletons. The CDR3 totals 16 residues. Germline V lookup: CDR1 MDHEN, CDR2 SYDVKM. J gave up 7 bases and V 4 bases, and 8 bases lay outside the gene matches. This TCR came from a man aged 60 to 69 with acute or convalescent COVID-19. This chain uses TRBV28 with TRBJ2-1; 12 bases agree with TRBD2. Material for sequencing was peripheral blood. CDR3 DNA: TGTGCCAGCAGTTCCCCCCTAGCGGGGGGGATGAATGAGCAGTTCTTC. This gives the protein CASSSPLAGGMNEQFF.